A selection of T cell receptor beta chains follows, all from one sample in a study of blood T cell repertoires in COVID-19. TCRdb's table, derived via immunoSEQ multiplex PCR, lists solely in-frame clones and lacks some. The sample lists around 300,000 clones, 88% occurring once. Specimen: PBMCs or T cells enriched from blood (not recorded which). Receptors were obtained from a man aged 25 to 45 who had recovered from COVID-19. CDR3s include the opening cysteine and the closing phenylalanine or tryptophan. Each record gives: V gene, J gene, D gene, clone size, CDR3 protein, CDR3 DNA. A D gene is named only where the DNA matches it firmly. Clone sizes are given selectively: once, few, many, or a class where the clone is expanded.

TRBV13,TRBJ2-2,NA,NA,CASSPRSAKNTGELFF,TGTGCCAGCAGCCCCCGGTCCGCCAAGAACACCGGGGAGCTGTTTTTT
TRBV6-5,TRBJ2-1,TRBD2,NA,CASSGGTSGYNEQFF,TGTGCCAGCTCGGGGGGAACTAGCGGGTACAATGAGCAGTTCTTC
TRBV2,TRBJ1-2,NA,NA,CASMYRSYGYTF,TGTGCCAGCATGTACAGATCCTATGGCTACACCTTC
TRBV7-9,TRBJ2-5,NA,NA,CASSLGGPTGGGETQYF,TGTGCCAGCAGCTTAGGGGGACCTACAGGTGGAGGGGAGACCCAGTACTTC
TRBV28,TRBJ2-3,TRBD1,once,CASQGAGTDTQYF,TGTGCCAGCCAGGGGGCTGGCACAGATACGCAGTATTTT
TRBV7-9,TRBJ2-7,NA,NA,CASSLVSDSYEQYF,TGTGCCAGCAGCTTAGTAAGCGACTCCTACGAGCAGTACTTC
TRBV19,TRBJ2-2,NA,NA,CASRSGSFTGELFF,TGTGCCAGTAGGTCCGGTTCGTTCACCGGGGAGCTGTTTTTT
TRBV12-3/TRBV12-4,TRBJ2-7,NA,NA,CASSLGTIYEQYF,TGTGCCAGCAGTTTAGGGACAATTTACGAGCAGTACTTC
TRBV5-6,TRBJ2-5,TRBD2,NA,CASSTGLAGGIVETQYF,TGTGCCAGCAGCACGGGACTAGCGGGGGGGATAGTGGAGACCCAGTACTTC
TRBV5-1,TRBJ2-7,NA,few,CASSSSGAYEQYF,TGCGCCAGCAGCTCATCCGGGGCCTACGAGCAGTACTTC
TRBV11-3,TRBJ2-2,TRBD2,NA,CASSLLAGATGELFF,TGTGCCAGCAGCTTATTAGCGGGGGCCACCGGGGAGCTGTTTTTT
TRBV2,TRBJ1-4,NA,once,CASSPRQETNEKLFF,TGTGCCAGCAGTCCCCGACAGGAGACTAATGAAAAACTGTTTTTT
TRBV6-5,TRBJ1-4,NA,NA,CASSTPGSNEKLFF,TGTGCCAGCAGTACCCCGGGGTCTAATGAAAAACTGTTTTTT
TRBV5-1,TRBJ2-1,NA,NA,CASSLADRKFF,TGCGCCAGCAGCTTGGCTGACAGAAAGTTCTTC
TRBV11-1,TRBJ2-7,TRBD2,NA,CASSVAGGSYEQYF,TGTGCCAGCAGCGTAGCGGGGGGTTCCTACGAGCAGTACTTC
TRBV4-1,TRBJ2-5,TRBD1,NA,CASSQGRTGGETQYF,TGCGCCAGCAGCCAAGGTCGGACAGGGGGAGAGACCCAGTACTTC
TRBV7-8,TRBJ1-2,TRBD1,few,CASSLETGGSYGYTF,TGTGCCAGCAGCTTAGAGACAGGGGGCAGCTATGGCTACACCTTC
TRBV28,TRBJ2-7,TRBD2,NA,CASSYTGGYEQYF,TGTGCCAGCAGCTATACGGGGGGATACGAGCAGTACTTC
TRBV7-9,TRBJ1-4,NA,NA,CASSLADRPNEKLFF,TGTGCCAGCAGCTTAGCCGACAGGCCTAATGAAAAACTGTTTTTT
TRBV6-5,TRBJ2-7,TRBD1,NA,CASSYEDRGEDYEQYF,TGTGCCAGCAGTTACGAGGACAGGGGCGAGGACTACGAGCAGTACTTC
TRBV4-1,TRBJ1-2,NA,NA,CASSQDSHGYTF,TGCGCCAGCAGCCAAGACTCTCATGGCTACACCTTC
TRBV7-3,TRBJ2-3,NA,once,CASSPGVMGTDTQYF,TGTGCCAGCAGCCCCGGGGTCATGGGGACAGATACGCAGTATTTT
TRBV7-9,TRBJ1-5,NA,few,CASSFGGANQPQHF,TGTGCCAGCAGCTTTGGGGGGGCGAATCAGCCCCAGCATTTT
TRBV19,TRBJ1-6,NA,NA,CASNAVAGNSPLHF,TGTGCCAGTAACGCCGTGGCAGGGAATTCACCCCTCCACTTT
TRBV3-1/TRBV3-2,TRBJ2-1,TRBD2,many,CASSLTSGGGEQFF,TGTGCCAGCAGCCTTACTAGCGGGGGGGGTGAGCAGTTCTTC
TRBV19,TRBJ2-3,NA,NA,CASSGAVTDTQYF,TGTGCCAGTAGTGGGGCAGTCACAGATACGCAGTATTTT
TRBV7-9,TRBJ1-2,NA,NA,CASSLATGRARGGYTF,TGTGCCAGCAGCTTAGCCACCGGCAGGGCGAGAGGTGGCTACACCTTC
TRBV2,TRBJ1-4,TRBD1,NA,CASNDQAGTGDEKLFF,TGTGCCAGCAATGACCAGGCCGGGACAGGGGATGAAAAACTGTTTTTT
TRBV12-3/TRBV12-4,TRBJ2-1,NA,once,CASRVSMSNEQFF,TGTGCCAGCAGGGTCTCCATGAGCAATGAGCAGTTCTTC
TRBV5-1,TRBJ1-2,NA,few,CASSLAGQSPNYGYTF,TGCGCCAGCAGCTTGGCCGGACAGAGTCCTAACTATGGCTACACCTTC
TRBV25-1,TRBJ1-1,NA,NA,CASSDRVNTEAFF,TGTGCCAGCAGTGACAGGGTTAACACTGAAGCTTTCTTT
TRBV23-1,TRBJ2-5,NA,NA,CASSQFPVQETQYF,TGCGCCAGCAGTCAATTCCCGGTTCAAGAGACCCAGTACTTC